In its sample, the clone carrying this T cell receptor (beta chain) was seen a few times. Repertoires were generated with immunoSEQ multiplex PCR, while TCRdb's copy carries only in-frame clones and drops some. The sample contains tens of thousands of clones, 85% of which appear only once. The data derive from a study of T cell responses to AZD1222 COVID-19 vaccine. The TCR comes from an adult in good health. The source material was peripheral blood, sampled on day 0 of AZD1222 vaccination.

The CDR3 is CASSSGTILGEPLHF. CDR3 sequence (DNA): TGTGCCAGCAGCTCAGGGACTATTCTGGGGGAACCCCTCCACTTT. The V gene is TRBV7-2, the J gene TRBJ1-6, with D perhaps TRBD1 (5 bases). The CDR3 contains 15 residues. The ends were cut back, 4 bases at V and 12 bases at J, with 19 bases in the middle. CDR1 is SGHTA, CDR2 FQGNSA, per germline.